This TCR beta chain was found in a study of CD8 T cells in Susac syndrome. Study results and limitations: The study recognized that its TCR sequencing and HLA analysis covered a relatively small number of individuals.

Details on this clonotype: The antigen is not known.

The CDR3 covers 14 residues. The germline V gene encodes CDR1 MDHEN and CDR2 SYDVKM. Trimming took off 5 bases at V and 4 bases at J, with 11 bases between the two ends. Random hexamers were used to reverse transcribe an amount of 0.5 to 1 ug RNA. The authors amplified TCR beta CDR3 across 54 Vbeta and 13 Jbeta using immunoSEQ multiplex PCR. MiXCR, run by TCRdb on the immunoSEQ multiplex PCR reads, gives a single entry per CDR3 protein. The table includes some 120,000 distinct CDR3 sequences, around 90% detected once. The study used treatment-naive patients who had stable or active relapsing-remitting disease as multiple sclerosis controls. Negative isolation yielded CD8+ and CD4+ T cells; FACS enriched TEMRA cells.

This clonotype was obtained from a human donor with multiple sclerosis. Sequenced material: CD8+ T cells from PBMCs. The rearrangement joins TRBV28 to TRBJ2-2, with D perhaps assigned TRBD1 or TRBD2 (5 bases each). The CDR3 is CASSLGTGTGELFF. The CDR3 bases are TGTGCCAGCAGTCTCGGGACGGGCACCGGGGAGCTGTTTTTT.